This T cell receptor (beta chain) is from a study of T cells after yellow fever vaccination. As for the study in general: Those fractions that held only low numbers of cells were prepared using the SMART-Seq v4 Ultra Low Input RNA kit. Whole-study findings and limits: The booster saw the reappearance of most primary-vaccination clones (about 95% CD4, around 88% CD8).

TCRdb independently ran MiXCR on the 5' RACE reads; one entry per CDR3 protein. The table has about 340,000 distinct CDR3 sequences, under 15% seen once. This clonotype was seen more than once but under ten times. Its antigen remains unidentified. Here the sequenced sample was CD4+ T cells sorted from PBMCs, taken 15 days after the yellow fever booster vaccination. This TCR was recovered from a man between 18 and 35 years old who received the YFV17D yellow fever vaccine.

As DNA, the CDR3 is TGTGCCAGCAGCTTCGAGAGGGACTATGGCTACACCTTC. This encodes CASSFERDYGYTF. The V call is TRBV5-4, the J call TRBJ1-2; no clear D gene. V was shortened by 2 bases and J by 3 bases, with 8 bases between the two germline ends. Germline CDR1 is SGHNT and CDR2 is YYREEE (reference sequence). The length of the CDR3 is 13 residues.